The 24 T cell receptor beta chains listed next were all sequenced from one sample in a study of cytomegalovirus exposure and HLA in healthy donors. The PCR made use of 60 Vbeta and 13 Jbeta primers. Some clones are missing from TCRdb's copy, which holds only in-frame ones; the method was immunoSEQ multiplex PCR. The profile shows fewer than 120,000 clones, approximately 78% of them singletons. Specimen: PBMCs. The receptor set was obtained from a woman in her 30s in good health and CMV-seronegative.

This clone was observed once. The rearrangement links TRBV21-1 to TRBJ2-5; TRBD2 was called by the table and not checked on the DNA. TRBV21-1 is a recognized pseudogene. The CDR3 extends over 14 amino acids. The CDR3 DNA follows: TGTGCCAGCAGCAACCCCGGAGCGAGGGAGACCCAGTACTTC. Translated: CASSNPGARETQYF.

The chain is built from TRBV4-2 and TRBJ2-1; 8 bases are a match to TRBD1. The ends lost 1 base at V and 6 bases at J; junction bases unmatched: 2. Germline CDR1 and CDR2: LGHNA and YNFKEQ. This CDR3 is 14 amino acids long. The CDR3 coding sequence is TGTGCCAGCAGCCAAGGGACAGGGATCAATGAGCAGTTCTTC. Translation: CASSQGTGINEQFF.

The rearrangement joins TRBV14 to TRBJ1-1; a weak D match, TRBD1 (5 bases). Germline V gene lookup returns CDR1 SGHDN and CDR2 FVKESK. This CDR3 has 13 amino acids. V lost 4 bases and J 6 bases, leaving 12 bases between the germline ends. CDR3 protein: CASSLGTLAEAFF. For the CDR3, the DNA is TGTGCCAGCAGCCTAGGGACTCTGGCTGAAGCTTTCTTT. Filled out from reference TRBV14 and TRBJ1-1, the complete variable domain reads EAGVTQFPSHSVIEKGQTVTLRCDPISGHDNLYWYRRVMGKEIKFLLHFVKESKQDESGMPNNRFLAERTGGTYSTLKVQPAELEDSGVYFCASSLGTLAEAFFGQGTRLTVV.

The chain is built from TRBV13 and TRBJ2-2; 7 bases align to TRBD2. Germline V gives CDR1 PRHDT, CDR2 FYEKMQ (reference sequence). The CDR3 extends over 16 amino acids. Trimming took 5 bases from V and 4 from J; bases not matched to a gene: 10. The CDR3 sequence is CASSLGAGVSTGELFF. The CDR3 bases are TGTGCCAGCAGCCTCGGGGCGGGAGTCTCCACCGGGGAGCTGTTTTTT.

The chain joins TRBV6-1 to TRBJ1-5, with D possibly TRBD1 on 6 matching bases. From germline, CDR1 is MNHNS and CDR2 SASEGT. This CDR3 is 14 amino acids long. Trimming took off 6 bases at V and 3 bases at J, with 12 bases between the two ends. The chain's CDR3 is CASSYGTTNQPQHF. The CDR3 DNA is TGTGCCAGCAGCTATGGGACAACCAATCAGCCCCAGCATTTT.

The gene calls are TRBV29-1 and TRBJ2-1, with 8 bases identical to TRBD2. The CDR3 totals 13 residues. Germline CDR1 and CDR2: SQVTM and ANQGSEA. J was trimmed by 7 bases and V by 5 bases; bases with no gene match: 7. As DNA, the CDR3 is TGCAGCGTTCGCGGGGGGCCGAGGAATGAGCAGTTCTTC. Translating it yields CSVRGGPRNEQFF.

This clone has a single count. V usage is TRBV10-3 and J usage is TRBJ1-1; 8 nucleotides agree with TRBD1. Germline values: CDR1 ENHRY, CDR2 SYGVKD. The length of the CDR3 is 15 residues. The V segment lost 6 bases and the J segment 7 bases; nucleotides outside the gene matches: 13. This CDR3 reads CAIRLKGQEDLEAFF. The CDR3 DNA is TGTGCCATCAGACTTAAGGGACAGGAAGACCTTGAAGCTTTCTTT.

The rearrangement uses TRBV5-4 and TRBJ2-7; 7 bases match TRBD2. The CDR3 is made up of 14 amino acids. Trimming took 0 bases from V and 7 from J; bases not matched to a gene: 7. The germline V gene has CDR1 SGHNT and CDR2 YYREEE (reference sequence). This CDR3 reads CASSLAGGRGEQYF. The CDR3 DNA reads TGTGCCAGCAGCTTGGCTGGCGGGAGAGGGGAGCAGTACTTC.

There are a few counts of this clone. Within the sample, other DNA sequences also encode this same CDR3. J is TRBJ1-2 and V is TRBV7-9; 8 nucleotides align to TRBD1. J gave up 4 bases and V 6 bases, and 7 bases lay outside the gene matches. The CDR3 runs to 14 residues. Per germline, CDR1 SEHNR and CDR2 FQNEAQ (reference sequence). CDR3 in amino acids: CASRTDRVGYGYTF. CDR3 nucleotides: TGTGCCAGCAGAACGGACAGGGTGGGCTATGGCTACACCTTC.

The rearrangement joins TRBV4-1 to TRBJ1-3, with D maybe TRBD1 (6 bases). The CDR3 extends over 16 amino acids. Per the germline V gene, CDR1 is MGHRA and CDR2 is YSYEKL. Trimming left V 0 bases short and J 4 bases short, with 13 bases between. CDR3 coding DNA: TGCGCCAGCAGCCAAGAGGTCAGGGGTAGGGGAAACACCATATATTTT. It codes for CASSQEVRGRGNTIYF.

The V gene is TRBV30, the J gene TRBJ2-1, with 10 bases fitting TRBD2. V lost 0 bases to trimming and J lost 2 bases; unmatched junction nucleotides: 4. Germline-derived CDR1 and CDR2 are GTSNPN and SVGIG (reference sequence). The CDR3 extends over 16 amino acids. CDR3 region: CAWSVLGLAPYNEQFF. CDR3 DNA: TGTGCCTGGAGTGTTCTGGGACTAGCGCCCTACAATGAGCAGTTCTTC.

The chain carries TRBV6-1 and TRBJ1-5, with D perhaps TRBD1 (5 bases). The V gene's germline CDR1 is MNHNS and CDR2 SASEGT. The ends were cut back, 5 bases at V and 7 bases at J, with 15 bases in the middle. The CDR3 totals 14 residues. CDR3 loop: CASSRGGAGQPQHF. The CDR3, as DNA: TGTGCCAGCAGTAGGGGCGGGGCTGGCCAGCCCCAGCATTTT.

The V and J genes are TRBV5-1 and TRBJ2-5, with TRBD1 matching 7 bases. CDR1 is SGHRS and CDR2 is YFSETQ in the germline V gene. The CDR3 has 14 amino acids. After removal of 0 bases from V and 2 bases from J, the junction contained 1 base not matched to a gene. This CDR3 reads CASSLGDRQETQYF. CDR3 coding DNA: TGCGCCAGCAGCTTGGGGGACAGACAAGAGACCCAGTACTTC.

The J gene is TRBJ1-5, the V gene TRBV4-3; no reliable D call. Trimming stripped 2 bases from V and 7 bases from J, with 12 bases between. CDR3 length: 14 residues. Germline CDR1 reads LGHNA; CDR2 reads YSLEER. DNA of the CDR3: TGCGCCAGCAGCCAATCGGGGAGTTTGCAGCCCCAGCATTTT. Protein product: CASSQSGSLQPQHF.

In this sample, this clone turned up a few times. The rearrangement joins TRBV5-1 to TRBJ1-1, with D possibly being TRBD1 (5 bases). This CDR3 spans 12 amino acids. Trimming left V 2 bases short and J 8 bases short, with 10 bases between. Germline-derived CDR1 and CDR2 are SGHRS and YFSETQ. CDR3 coding DNA: TGCGCCAGCAGCTTAGGGGCAGGGGAAGCTTTCTTT. This translates into CASSLGAGEAFF.

The chain recombines TRBV11-3 with TRBJ2-3; D ambiguous. The CDR3 runs to 13 residues. CDR1 is SGHNT, CDR2 YENEEA, per germline. V was trimmed by 3 bases and J by 2 bases, leaving 6 bases between them. CDR3 sequence reads: CASSFLDTDTQYF. DNA of the CDR3: TGTGCCAGCAGCTTTTTAGACACAGATACGCAGTATTTT. The entire variable domain, with the rest obtained from reference TRBV11-3 and TRBJ2-3, is as follows: EAGVVQSPRYKIIEKKQPVAFWCNPISGHNTLYWYLQNLGQGPELLIRYENEEAVDDSQLPKDRFSAERLKGVDSTLKIQPAELGDSAVYLCASSFLDTDTQYFGPGTRLTVL.

The count of this clone is one. This sequence joins TRBV5-4 and TRBJ1-2, with D unresolved. The germline CDR1 and CDR2 sequences are SGHNT and YYREEE (reference sequence). The CDR3 sequence is 15 residues long. V was trimmed by 4 bases and J by 3 bases, leaving 16 bases between them. CDR3 amino acids: CASSRGGSGDYGYTF. CDR3 nucleotide sequence: TGTGCCAGCAGCCGTGGAGGGTCTGGAGACTATGGCTACACCTTC.

The J gene is TRBJ2-2, the V gene TRBV27; no clear D. Germline V lookup: CDR1 MNHEY, CDR2 SMNVEV (reference sequence). This CDR3 contains 12 residues. Trimming removed 5 bases from V and 7 bases from J, with 8 bases in between. CDR3 coding DNA: TGTGCCAGCAGTACCACTTTCGGGGAGCTGTTTTTT. This sequence encodes CASSTTFGELFF.

V gene TRBV14 combines with J gene TRBJ2-5; a possible D gene is TRBD1 (5 bases). This CDR3 is built from 15 residues. Germline CDR1 reads SGHDN; CDR2 reads FVKESK. Trimming took 4 bases from V and 1 from J, leaving 13 bases between them. This CDR3 is CASSPHSTAQETQYF. The CDR3 DNA is TGTGCCAGCAGCCCACACTCGACAGCCCAAGAGACCCAGTACTTC.

The chain has TRBV5-1 and TRBJ2-3, with D possibly being TRBD2 (6 bases). The CDR3 consists of 15 residues. Trimming cost V 2 bases and J 2 bases, with 12 bases left between them. The V gene's germline CDR1 is SGHRS and CDR2 YFSETQ. The chain's CDR3 is CASSFVRGATDTQYF. CDR3 DNA sequence: TGCGCCAGCAGCTTCGTGCGGGGAGCCACAGATACGCAGTATTTT.

The V call is TRBV6-5, the J call TRBJ1-2; D ambiguous. This CDR3 spans 15 amino acids. V lost 5 bases to trimming and J lost 0 bases, with 13 bases between them. Germline lookup yields CDR1 MNHEY and CDR2 SVGAGI. DNA of the CDR3: TGTGCCAGCAGTCCTACAGTGAACACTAACTATGGCTACACCTTC. Encoded protein: CASSPTVNTNYGYTF.

This clone was detected a few times. This sequence joins TRBV5-1 and TRBJ2-1; 8 nucleotides agree with TRBD1. This CDR3 region has 13 residues. Looked up from germline, CDR1 is SGHRS and CDR2 is YFSETQ. V lost 4 bases to trimming and J lost 9 bases; unmatched junction nucleotides: 6. The CDR3 loop reads CASSKSGGSEQFF. CDR3 sequence (DNA): TGCGCCAGCAGCAAATCAGGGGGCAGTGAGCAGTTCTTC.

The V call is TRBV30, the J call TRBJ2-4; D perhaps matches TRBD1 (6 bases). The germline V and J ends were trimmed by 4 bases and 0 bases, with 10 bases remaining between them. The CDR3 totals 14 residues. The germline CDR1 and CDR2 sequences are GTSNPN and SVGIG (reference sequence). The CDR3 region is CAWIPDRAKNIQYF. The CDR3 bases are TGTGCCTGGATTCCGGACAGAGCCAAAAACATTCAGTACTTC.

J is TRBJ2-7 and V is TRBV10-1, with 8 nucleotides matching TRBD1. This CDR3 region has 14 residues. Per the germline V gene, CDR1 is WNHNN and CDR2 is SYGVQD (reference sequence). The V gene end was trimmed by 6 bases and the J gene end by 6 bases; junction bases not matched to a gene: 10. The CDR3 protein is CASSHPMTGAEQYF. DNA for the CDR3: TGCGCCAGCAGCCACCCCATGACAGGGGCCGAGCAGTACTTC.